This T cell receptor (beta chain) was identified during a study of CD8+CD57+ T cells in acquired aplastic anemia. In the study overall: DNA recovered from sorted CD4+ and CD8+ cells had a mean of about 3.5 ug. Notes on the study in general: Patients showed no significant difference from controls in CD8+ Simpson's diversity. A set of 25 to 30 CD8+ CDR3 sequences was shared between patients and controls, and these sequences appeared highly expressed in patients.

Patients who underwent sequencing had shown CD8+CD57+ cell expansion by flow cytometry. All patients had severe acquired aplastic anemia. Of note for this clonotype: Its antigen is unidentified.

Genomic DNA, the template, was used for profiling of the TCR beta VDJ and CDR3. TCRdb used MiXCR to reprocess the reads, holding one entry per CDR3 protein. The sample includes 250,000 to 350,000 distinct CDR3 sequences, approximately 58% seen only once; the top ten take roughly 1.2%. The receptor was derived from a human donor with aplastic anemia. The sequencing sample was made of sorted CD4+, CD8+, or CD8+CD57+ T cells (not recorded which) from PBMCs.

CDR3 coding DNA: TGTGCCAGCAGCCGGACAACCTCCTACGAGCAGTACTTC. Translation: CASSRTTSYEQYF. The V call is TRBV3-1, the J call TRBJ2-7; tentatively, D is TRBD1 (5 bases). Trimming shortened V by 4 bases and J by 0 bases, and 7 bases separated the two germline ends. The CDR3 runs 13 residues. Germline CDR1 LGHDT, CDR2 YNNKEL (reference sequence).